This is a list of T cell receptor beta chains from one sample in a study of CD8 T cells in Susac syndrome. TCRdb called the immunoSEQ multiplex PCR reads again in MiXCR, with one record for every CDR3 protein. In the table there are 95,000 to 150,000 distinct CDR3 sequences, 90% to 95% of which are singletons. Sequences were obtained from CD4+ T cells from PBMCs. The source of these receptors is a human donor in good health. Both conserved end residues are part of each CDR3. The order of the fields is V gene, J gene, D gene, clone size, CDR3 protein, CDR3 DNA. A D gene is named only where the DNA matches it firmly. Clone size is shown for a subset of rows, as once, few, many or a class of expanded clone.

TRBV11-2	TRBJ2-1	-	-	CASSLSGPGWTKRSGGEQFF	TGTGCCAGCAGCTTATCAGGTCCCGGCTGGACTAAGCGGTCGGGTGGAGAGCAGTTCTTC
TRBV14	TRBJ2-7	TRBD2	-	CASSQTSRSWNEQYF	TGTGCCAGCAGCCAGACTAGCCGGTCGTGGAACGAGCAGTACTTC
TRBV5-6	TRBJ2-1	TRBD2	-	CASSLETGGPNEQFF	TGTGCCAGCAGCTTGGAAACGGGAGGGCCCAATGAGCAGTTCTTC
TRBV4-2	TRBJ2-1	-	-	CASSPVSASSYNEQFF	TGTGCCAGCAGCCCCGTCTCAGCGAGCTCCTACAATGAGCAGTTCTTC
TRBV2	TRBJ2-5	-	-	CASSPLTLQGHGEETQYF	TGTGCCAGCAGTCCACTCACCCTCCAGGGGCATGGGGAAGAGACCCAGTACTTC
TRBV9	TRBJ2-2	-	once	CASSVGGNTGELFF	TGTGCCAGCAGCGTAGGGGGGAACACCGGGGAGCTGTTTTTT
TRBV12-3/TRBV12-4	TRBJ2-7	-	-	CASSPLGEPLEQYF	TGTGCCAGCAGCCCGTTGGGAGAGCCCCTCGAGCAGTACTTC
TRBV5-4	TRBJ2-5	-	-	CASSGGGGSETQYF	TGTGCCAGCAGCGGGGGCGGGGGATCAGAGACCCAGTACTTC
TRBV4-3	TRBJ2-1	TRBD1	-	CASSPVGTGGRRSYNEQFF	TGCGCCAGCAGCCCGGTGGGGACAGGGGGCCGAAGATCCTACAATGAGCAGTTCTTC
TRBV30	TRBJ1-5	-	-	CAWNAGGNQPQHF	TGTGCCTGGAATGCAGGGGGCAATCAGCCCCAGCATTTT